Each of the 26 T cell receptor beta chains below was sequenced from the same sample in a study of beta chain features in type 1 diabetes. The whole isolated RNA underwent reverse transcription, so sequencing captured expressed TCRB transcripts. The table came from immunoSEQ multiplex PCR; TCRdb's copy has only in-frame clones and leaves some out. The sample lists around 180,000 clones, 13% seen once, with 0.62% in the top ten. Material: central memory CD4+ T cells from blood. The receptors here all came from a woman aged 18 to 35 in good health.

The chain's CDR3 is CASSPGGRNTEAFF. The DNA for the CDR3 is TGTGCCAGCAGCCCAGGGGGCCGGAACACTGAAGCTTTCTTT. V and J are TRBV7-8 and TRBJ1-1; 8 bases are a match to TRBD1. Germline V gene data show CDR1 as SGHVS and CDR2 as FQNEAQ. This CDR3 is 14 amino acids long. V gave up 5 bases and J gave up 1 base; unmatched junction bases: 3.

This clone turned up a few times. The rearrangement links TRBV30 to TRBJ2-1; TRBD1 is a possible D gene (6 bases). The V end was cut by 2 bases, the J end by 7 bases, with 18 bases between. Looked up from germline, CDR1 is GTSNPN and CDR2 is SVGIG (reference sequence). This CDR3 has 15 residues. The DNA of the CDR3 is TGTGCCTGGAGTCAGAAGGAGACAGGCCGAAATGAGCAGTTCTTC. It is translated as CAWSQKETGRNEQFF.

The rearrangement links TRBV5-1 to TRBJ2-7; 9 bases align to TRBD2. Germline V gives CDR1 SGHRS, CDR2 YFSETQ. The length of the CDR3 is 13 residues. V lost 5 bases, J lost 6 bases, and 6 bases stayed unmatched. The CDR3 region is CASRVSGSGEQYF. CDR3 nucleotides: TGCGCCAGCAGAGTTAGCGGGAGTGGCGAGCAGTACTTC. Combining the CDR3 with reference TRBV5-1 and TRBJ2-7 gives the whole variable domain KAGVTQTPRYLIKTRGQQVTLSCSPISGHRSVSWYQQTPGQGLQFLFEYFSETQRNKGNFPGRFSGRQFSNSRSEMNVSTLELGDSALYLCASRVSGSGEQYFGPGTRLTVT.

V and J are TRBV30 and TRBJ2-3, with 7 positions matching TRBD2. The CDR3 loop spans 12 amino acids. The V gene end was trimmed by 2 bases and the J gene end by 9 bases; junction bases not matched to a gene: 5. Germline values: CDR1 GTSNPN, CDR2 SVGIG (reference sequence). The CDR3 DNA reads TGTGCCTGGAGTCTCGGACTAGGAACGCAGTATTTT. Its translation: CAWSLGLGTQYF. The whole variable domain, filled in from reference TRBV30 and TRBJ2-3, reads SQTIHQWPATLVQPVGSPLSLECTVEGTSNPNLYWYRQAAGRGLQLLFYSVGIGQISSEVPQNLSASRPQDRQFILSSKKLLLSDSGFYLCAWSLGLGTQYFGPGTRLTVL.

Only a few counts were recorded for this clone. The sample has other DNA sequences that encode this CDR3 too. The V call is TRBV7-2, the J call TRBJ2-4, with D unclear. The CDR3 is 14 amino acids. The V gene's germline CDR1 is SGHTA and CDR2 FQGNSA. The ends were cut back, 1 base at V and 0 bases at J, with 4 bases in the middle. The CDR3 DNA follows: TGTGCCAGCAGCTTAGGGCTAGCCAAAAACATTCAGTACTTC. It is translated as CASSLGLAKNIQYF.

This chain uses TRBV7-9 with TRBJ1-1, with a possible D match to TRBD1 (6 bases). V was pared by 7 bases and J by 1 base, with 13 bases between. The CDR3 extends over 14 amino acids. CDR1 is SEHNR, CDR2 FQNEAQ, per germline (reference sequence). As DNA, the CDR3 is TGTGCCAGCACCTGGGGGGGGCCGAACACTGAAGCTTTCTTT. It yields the protein CASTWGGPNTEAFF. The full variable domain, its missing parts supplied by reference TRBV7-9 and TRBJ1-1, is DTGVSQNPRHKITKRGQNVTFRCDPISEHNRLYWYRQTLGQGPEFLTYFQNEAQLEKSRLLSDRFSAERPKGSFSTLEIQRTEQGDSAMYLCASTWGGPNTEAFFGQGTRLTVV.

This clone was detected a few times. This chain uses TRBV10-3 with TRBJ2-7; 10 bases are shared with TRBD2. The CDR3 contains 16 residues. The germline CDR1 and CDR2 sequences are ENHRY and SYGVKD. Trimming at V came to 6 bases and at J to 1 base, leaving 9 bases not matched to a gene. In DNA form, the CDR3 reads TGTGCCATCAGCGGAGGACAAGCGGGAGGGTCCTACGAGCAGTACTTC. Translating gives CAISGGQAGGSYEQYF.

This clone has just a few counts. The chain employs TRBV2 and TRBJ1-1; D uncertain. Deletions cut 6 bases from V and 8 bases from J, with 13 bases between. There are 12 residues in the CDR3. The V gene's germline CDR1 is SNHLY and CDR2 FYNNEI. DNA of the CDR3: TGTGCCAGCAGGAAGACGGACTCCGAAGCTTTCTTT. It yields the protein CASRKTDSEAFF.

This clone was observed a handful of times. This chain connects TRBV7-3 to TRBJ2-7, with 9 bases that match TRBD1. From germline, CDR1 is SGHTA and CDR2 FQGTGA. The CDR3 contains 14 residues. The junction had 7 bases not matched to a gene; V was cut back by 5 bases and J by 5 bases. DNA of the CDR3: TGTGCCAGCAGCCCCGGACAGGGGAGGAACGAGCAGTACTTC. Amino acid sequence: CASSPGQGRNEQYF. Supplemented by reference TRBV7-3 and TRBJ2-7, the full variable domain reads GAGVSQTPSNKVTEKGKYVELRCDPISGHTALYWYRQSLGQGPEFLIYFQGTGAADDSGLPNDRFFAVRPEGSVSTLKIQRTERGDSAVYLCASSPGQGRNEQYFGPGTRLTVT.

The rearrangement joins TRBV2 to TRBJ2-3, with 11 bases that match TRBD2. Germline CDR1 reads SNHLY; CDR2 reads FYNNEI. The V segment lost 7 bases and the J segment 2 bases; nucleotides outside the gene matches: 5. This CDR3 has 15 residues. The CDR3, as DNA: TGTGCCAGCACCCAGACTAGCGGGGACACAGATACGCAGTATTTT. The encoded protein is CASTQTSGDTDTQYF.

The chain uses TRBV18 and TRBJ2-1, with no clear D. The V gene lost 6 bases and the J gene lost 6 bases, with 18 bases spanning the gap. The V gene's germline CDR1 is KGHSH and CDR2 LQKENI. The CDR3 runs to 15 residues. CDR3 protein: CASSPRITGGNEQFF. The CDR3 DNA reads as TGTGCCAGCTCCCCCAGGATTACTGGTGGCAATGAGCAGTTCTTC.

This clone came up a few times. The V call is TRBV5-1, the J call TRBJ1-2; TRBD1 matches at 7 bases. The germline V gene encodes CDR1 SGHRS and CDR2 YFSETQ. The CDR3 consists of 14 residues. V was clipped by 4 bases and J by 4 bases; unmatched bases: 7. CDR3 nucleotide sequence: TGCGCCAGCAGCCTGGGGGGACAGTCCTATGGCTACACCTTC. Amino acids: CASSLGGQSYGYTF.

The V call is TRBV2, the J call TRBJ1-1, with D unclear. Trimming removed 2 bases from V and 1 base from J, with 8 bases in between. Per the germline V gene, CDR1 is SNHLY and CDR2 is FYNNEI. The CDR3 extends over 14 amino acids. As DNA, the CDR3 is TGTGCCAGCAGTGAACGGGAACAGAACACTGAAGCTTTCTTT. Protein sequence: CASSEREQNTEAFF.

The CDR3 coding sequence is TGTGCCAGCAGACAAGACAGCTCCTACAATGAGCAGTTCTTC. Its protein is CASRQDSSYNEQFF. This sequence joins TRBV2 and TRBJ2-1, with TRBD1 as a possible D gene (5 bases). Trimming removed 6 bases at V and 0 bases at J, with 9 bases between. This CDR3 has 14 amino acids. The germline V gene has CDR1 SNHLY and CDR2 FYNNEI.

This clone showed up just a few times. V usage is TRBV29-1 and J usage is TRBJ2-1; 10 bases line up with TRBD2. The J segment lost 8 bases and the V segment lost 7 bases, leaving 14 bases of the junction unmatched. The CDR3 extends over 15 amino acids. Germline loops: CDR1 SQVTM, CDR2 ANQGSEA. Here the CDR3 DNA reads TGCAGCGCAAGCGGAGCGGGAGGGCCAATCTATGAGCAGTTCTTC. Protein sequence: CSASGAGGPIYEQFF.

The chain is built from TRBV11-2 and TRBJ2-5; D is undetermined. V was clipped by 5 bases and J by 4 bases, with 11 bases between them. The CDR3 extends over 13 amino acids. CDR1 is SGHAT and CDR2 is FQNNGV in the germline V gene. CDR3 sequence: CASSESRRETQYF. For the CDR3, the DNA is TGTGCCAGCAGCGAGTCGAGGCGAGAGACCCAGTACTTC.

The chain recombines TRBV28 with TRBJ2-5, with 7 bases aligning to TRBD1. CDR1 is MDHEN and CDR2 is SYDVKM in the germline V gene. The CDR3 is 16 amino acids. The ends lost 6 bases at V and 5 bases at J; junction bases unmatched: 15. The CDR3 region is CASRQTLTGAGETQYF. CDR3 DNA: TGTGCCAGCAGGCAAACTCTTACAGGGGCTGGGGAGACCCAGTACTTC. Combining the CDR3 with reference TRBV28 and TRBJ2-5 gives the whole variable domain DVKVTQSSRYLVKRTGEKVFLECVQDMDHENMFWYRQDPGLGLRLIYFSYDVKMKEKGDIPEGYSVSREKKERFSLILESASTNQTSMYLCASRQTLTGAGETQYFGPGTRLLVL.

The rearrangement joins TRBV4-1 to TRBJ2-3; D unresolved. Between the trimmed V and J ends, which lost 2 bases and 4 bases, there was a span of 16 bases. In germline, CDR1 is MGHRA, CDR2 YSYEKL. The CDR3 sequence is 16 residues long. CDR3: CASSQQQQAPPDTQYF. The CDR3 DNA is TGCGCCAGCAGCCAACAACAGCAGGCTCCCCCAGATACGCAGTATTTT.

Only a few counts were recorded for this clone. The chain uses TRBV5-4 and TRBJ2-3; 10 bases fit TRBD1. V lost 4 bases, J lost 5 bases, and 10 bases stayed unmatched. The germline CDR1 and CDR2 sequences are SGHNT and YYREEE (reference sequence). The CDR3 extends over 16 amino acids. The CDR3 DNA is TGTGCCAGCAGCACGTGGACAGGGGGAATCGGAGATACGCAGTATTTT. It specifies CASSTWTGGIGDTQYF.

This chain joins TRBV5-1 and TRBJ1-2, with D hard to call. Germline CDR1 reads SGHRS; CDR2 reads YFSETQ. V was cut by 1 base and J by 3 bases, with 7 bases left in between. The CDR3 is made up of 13 amino acids. The CDR3 spells CASSLSFDYGYTF. DNA of the CDR3: TGCGCCAGCAGCTTGAGCTTTGACTATGGCTACACCTTC.

In this sample, this clone turned up many times. The chain combines TRBV6-5 with TRBJ2-1, with 10 bases identical to TRBD1. Per the germline V gene, CDR1 is MNHEY and CDR2 is SVGAGI. V lost 0 bases, J lost 6 bases, and 2 bases stayed unmatched. The CDR3 loop spans 15 amino acids. The chain's CDR3 is CASSYSWDRGNEQFF. CDR3 sequence (DNA): TGTGCCAGCAGTTACTCCTGGGACAGGGGCAATGAGCAGTTCTTC.

This rearrangement joins TRBV6-5 to TRBJ2-3, with D unclear. Per the germline V gene, CDR1 is MNHEY and CDR2 is SVGAGI. The ends were cut back, 5 bases at V and 0 bases at J, with 12 bases in the middle. The CDR3 covers 15 residues. For the CDR3, the DNA is TGTGCCAGCAGTGTTCTATCGGTTAGCACAGATACGCAGTATTTT. Translated, it gives CASSVLSVSTDTQYF.

Points on this clone: An end of the junction differs from the germline gene, which may be a read error. This rearrangement joins TRBV7-9 to TRBJ2-7; D gene ambiguous. The CDR3 covers 13 residues. Germline V gene data show CDR1 as SEHNR and CDR2 as FQNEAQ (reference sequence). As DNA, the CDR3 is TGTGCCAGCAGCTTAGGGGCCTCCAACGAGCAGTACTTC. Protein product: CASSLGASNEQYF.

Only a few counts were recorded for this clone. The V gene is TRBV5-1, the J gene TRBJ2-7; possible D gene TRBD2, 5 bases. Germline-derived CDR1 and CDR2 are SGHRS and YFSETQ. Deletions cut 2 bases from V and 4 bases from J, with 13 bases between. This CDR3 comprises 14 residues. The CDR3 region is CASSLEGYAYEQYF. DNA of the CDR3: TGCGCCAGCAGCTTAGAGGGATACGCATACGAGCAGTACTTC.

V and J are TRBV29-1 and TRBJ2-5, with 10 bases fitting TRBD2. CDR1 SQVTM and CDR2 ANQGSEA come from the germline V gene. The CDR3 is 14 amino acids. Germline trimming cut 6 bases from V and 7 bases from J; bases unmatched to any gene: 11. This CDR3 reads CSVRTSGAGGTQYF. The CDR3 DNA is TGCAGCGTCCGGACTAGCGGAGCAGGTGGGACCCAGTACTTC.

This clone was recorded a few times. This chain uses TRBV7-9 with TRBJ2-7; 8 bases agree with TRBD1. The J segment lost 2 bases and the V segment lost 2 bases, leaving 8 bases of the junction unmatched. The CDR3 runs 16 residues. The germline gives CDR1 SEHNR, CDR2 FQNEAQ (reference sequence). This CDR3 reads CASSLYRGTAPYEQYF. CDR3 DNA sequence: TGTGCCAGCAGCTTATACAGGGGGACGGCCCCCTACGAGCAGTACTTC.